These 11 T cell receptor beta chains came from one sample sequenced in a study of T cells after yellow fever vaccination. TCRdb reprocessed the 5' RACE reads via MiXCR and lists one record per CDR3 protein. This table has approximately 120,000 distinct CDR3 sequences, approximately 9% appearing once. Sequencing used CD8+ T cells sorted from PBMCs, obtained on the day of the yellow fever booster vaccination. The receptors stem from a man between 18 and 35 years old who received the YFV17D yellow fever vaccine.

In this sample, this clonotype turned up many times. This sequence joins TRBV29-1 and TRBJ2-7, with TRBD1 matching over 9 bases. The germline gives CDR1 SQVTM, CDR2 ANQGSEA. The V gene end was trimmed by 0 bases and the J gene end by 3 bases; junction bases not matched to a gene: 6. CDR3 length: 15 amino acids. CDR3 nucleotides: TGCAGCGTTGAAGATCGGGACAGGGAGGACTACGAGCAGTACGTC. As protein: CSVEDRDREDYEQYV.

This clonotype came up a few times. The chain has TRBV6-5 and TRBJ2-3; perhaps TRBD2 as D (6 bases). CDR1 and CDR2 from the germline V gene are MNHEY and SVGAGI. The CDR3 loop spans 12 amino acids. The CDR3, as DNA: TGTGCTGCGGGGAGCCCCACAGATACGCAGTATTTT. As protein: CAAGSPTDTQYF.

This clonotype appeared a few times. The genes are TRBV4-2 and TRBJ1-1; perhaps TRBD1 as D (5 bases). This CDR3 has 15 amino acids. Trimming stripped 3 bases from V and 5 bases from J, with 16 bases between. The germline CDR1 and CDR2 sequences are LGHNA and YNFKEQ. The CDR3 DNA follows: TGTGCCAGCAGCCAGCGTGTGGGGGGAGGGACTGAAGCTTTCTTT. This codes for CASSQRVGGGTEAFF.

This clonotype was seen a few times. The rearrangement joins TRBV10-3 to TRBJ2-6; weak D call: TRBD1 (5 bases). This CDR3 is 17 amino acids long. CDR1 is ENHRY and CDR2 is SYGVKD in the germline V gene. V was shortened by 0 bases and J by 0 bases, with 9 bases between the two germline ends. This CDR3 is CAISESTVDSGANVLTF. The CDR3, as DNA: TGTGCCATCAGTGAGTCGACAGTAGACTCTGGGGCCAACGTCCTGACTTTC.

The chain links TRBV7-9 to TRBJ1-4; TRBD1 matches 7 bases. Germline values: CDR1 SEHNR, CDR2 FQNEAQ (reference sequence). Trimming took 7 bases from V and 2 from J; bases not matched to a gene: 4. The CDR3 has 14 residues. CDR3 nucleotides: TGTGCCAGCATGGGACAGCGCACTAATGAAAAACTGTTTTTT. Translated, it gives CASMGQRTNEKLFF.

This clonotype was seen at least ten times. The chain uses TRBV4-3 and TRBJ2-7; no clear D. The CDR3 has 16 amino acids. Per the germline V gene, CDR1 is LGHNA and CDR2 is YSLEER. Trimming left V 0 bases short and J 0 bases short, with 12 bases between. CDR3 loop: CASSQDRTYDSYEQYF. As DNA, the CDR3 is TGCGCCAGCAGCCAAGATAGGACCTATGACTCCTACGAGCAGTACTTC.

The rearrangement uses TRBV6-2 or TRBV6-3 and TRBJ1-2, with D possibly being TRBD1 (6 bases). CDR3 size: 15 residues. CDR1 and CDR2 (germline): MNHEY, SVGEGT. Trimming removed 2 bases from V and 3 bases from J, with 13 bases in between. The CDR3 protein is CASSYGQIGHYGYTF. As DNA, the CDR3 is TGTGCCAGCAGTTACGGACAGATCGGACACTATGGCTACACCTTC.

This chain joins TRBV6-5 and TRBJ2-7, with 8 bases matching TRBD1. Germline V lookup: CDR1 MNHEY, CDR2 SVGAGI. V was pared by 5 bases and J by 0 bases, with 9 bases of the junction left unmatched. The CDR3 runs 16 residues. The CDR3 reads CASSDDRGDSSYEQYF. CDR3 sequence (DNA): TGTGCCAGCAGTGATGACAGGGGCGATTCCTCCTACGAGCAGTACTTC.

The chain joins TRBV19 to TRBJ2-2; D perhaps matches TRBD2 (5 bases). From germline, CDR1 is LNHDA and CDR2 SQIVND (reference sequence). CDR3 length equals 17 residues. Trimming took 2 bases from V and 0 from J, leaving 13 bases between them. The CDR3 bases are TGTGCCAGTAGTATAAGAGTGCCGGGAACGAACACCGGGGAGCTGTTTTTT. Its translation is CASSIRVPGTNTGELFF.

The rearrangement uses TRBV27 and TRBJ1-1; 9 nucleotides agree with TRBD1. The CDR3 is 14 amino acids. The J segment lost 1 base and the V segment lost 5 bases, leaving 2 bases of the junction unmatched. Germline V gives CDR1 MNHEY, CDR2 SMNVEV (reference sequence). The DNA of the CDR3 is TGTGCCAGCAGTCGGGACAGGGCGAACACTGAAGCTTTCTTT. Translating it yields CASSRDRANTEAFF.

Many counts were recorded for this clonotype. The chain links TRBV11-2 to TRBJ2-7, with no clear D. Looked up from germline, CDR1 is SGHAT and CDR2 is FQNNGV. The CDR3 is 19 residues long. Trimming stripped 2 bases from V and 3 bases from J, with 26 bases between. The CDR3 bases are TGTGCCAGCAGCTTACGACCGGTTACCTTCAGACGGTTAGACTACGAGCAGTACTTC. The encoded protein is CASSLRPVTFRRLDYEQYF.